This T cell receptor beta chain was identified during a study of T-cell memory formation after mild COVID-19. Amplification by 5'RACE using constant-segment primers produced TCR alpha and TCR beta cDNA libraries that carried sample barcodes and UMIs. A single record per CDR3 protein comes from TCRdb applying MiXCR to the 5' RACE reads. The sample consists of around 200,000 distinct CDR3 sequences, under 12% of them appearing once. Per the germline V gene, CDR1 is SGDLS and CDR2 is YYNGEE. Trimming pared 6 bases from V and 7 bases from J, leaving 13 bases between. The CDR3 is made up of 12 amino acids.

The material sequenced was PBMCs or a T cell subset sorted from them (not recorded which). The chain couples TRBV9 to TRBJ1-2, with a possible D match to TRBD1 (6 bases). This sequence originates from a man between 18 and 35 years old who had mild COVID-19 (a few samples of this study predate the infection). Cell type and time point are not known. CDR3 DNA sequence: TGTGCCAGCACGCGACAGGCGGGTGGCTACACCTTC. Its translation is CASTRQAGGYTF.